Each of the 18 T cell receptor beta chains below was sequenced from the same sample in a study of cytomegalovirus exposure and HLA in healthy donors. Primers: 60 Vbeta forward and 13 Jbeta reverse. This table comes from immunoSEQ multiplex PCR, and its TCRdb copy is limited to in-frame clones, with some not included. The profile shows more than 150,000 clones, 82% of them singletons. Sequencing was performed on PBMCs. The receptor source for this set is a woman in her 50s in good health and CMV-seropositive.

This clone was seen a handful of times. This chain connects TRBV6-1 to TRBJ2-3, with D unclear. The CDR3 has 14 residues. V was shortened by 7 bases and J by 1 base, with 12 bases between the two germline ends. In germline, CDR1 is MNHNS, CDR2 SASEGT. CDR3 protein: CASTWSGGTDTQYF. CDR3 sequence (DNA): TGTGCCAGCACCTGGAGTGGAGGCACAGATACGCAGTATTTT.

CDR3 sequence reads: CASSSPGQGEQYF. The DNA of the CDR3 is TGTGCCAGCAGCTCACCGGGACAGGGCGAGCAGTACTTC. The chain combines TRBV13 with TRBJ2-7; 9 bases are a match to TRBD1. Germline V lookup: CDR1 PRHDT, CDR2 FYEKMQ (reference sequence). With V trimmed by 4 bases and J by 6 bases, 4 bases remained unmatched. The CDR3 contains 13 residues.

The chain recombines TRBV6-5 with TRBJ2-2; TRBD1 matches 8 bases. Germline V gene sequence: CDR1 MNHEY, CDR2 SVGAGI. The V segment lost 6 bases and the J segment 6 bases; nucleotides outside the gene matches: 9. The CDR3 has 15 amino acids. This CDR3 is CASRAGQGKAGELFF. In DNA form, the CDR3 reads TGTGCCAGCAGGGCTGGACAGGGAAAGGCCGGGGAGCTGTTTTTT.

The chain joins TRBV30 to TRBJ2-2; tentative D call: TRBD2 (5 bases). Germline lookup yields CDR1 GTSNPN and CDR2 SVGIG (reference sequence). The V gene lost 3 bases and the J gene lost 6 bases, with 5 bases spanning the gap. The CDR3 contains 11 residues. The CDR3 DNA reads as TGTGCCTGGAGGAGGGCCGGGGAGCTGTTTTTT. Translation: CAWRRAGELFF.

The chain combines TRBV7-9 with TRBJ1-6, with D maybe TRBD1 (6 bases). V was pared by 5 bases and J by 5 bases, with 10 bases between. CDR3 length: 14 residues. Germline lookup yields CDR1 SEHNR and CDR2 FQNEAQ (reference sequence). The DNA for the CDR3 is TGTGCCAGCAGCCAACAGGGAAATAATTCACCCCTCCACTTT. Translation gives CASSQQGNNSPLHF. The full variable domain, rest sourced from reference TRBV7-9 and TRBJ1-6, is DTGVSQNPRHKITKRGQNVTFRCDPISEHNRLYWYRQTLGQGPEFLTYFQNEAQLEKSRLLSDRFSAERPKGSFSTLEIQRTEQGDSAMYLCASSQQGNNSPLHFGNGTRLTVT.

The chain joins TRBV27 to TRBJ2-5; D unresolved. The J call may be faulty, since TRBJ2-7 better matches the DNA end. The CDR3 spans 11 residues. Germline CDR1 and CDR2: MNHEY and SMNVEV (reference sequence). CDR3 in amino acids: CASSSKYEQYF. The CDR3, as DNA: TGTGCCAGCAGCTCTAAGTACGAGCAGTACTTC.

The chain is built from TRBV7-8 and TRBJ2-1; TRBD1 matches 7 bases. The CDR3 has 15 residues. With 4 bases clipped from V and 3 bases from J, the junction kept 6 bases outside the gene matches. In germline, CDR1 is SGHVS, CDR2 FQNEAQ. CDR3 sequence reads: CASSSQGSLYNEQFF. The CDR3 coding sequence is TGTGCCAGCAGCTCACAGGGGTCCCTCTACAATGAGCAGTTCTTC.

The genes are TRBV6-5 and TRBJ1-5, with TRBD1 matching 9 bases. V gave up 6 bases and J gave up 4 bases; unmatched junction bases: 1. The germline CDR1 and CDR2 sequences are MNHEY and SVGAGI. The CDR3 is 13 residues long. CDR3 DNA sequence: TGTGCCAGCAGAGACAGGGGGAATCAGCCCCAGCATTTT. Amino acids: CASRDRGNQPQHF.

This clone has only one observation. This chain links TRBV11-2 with TRBJ1-1; D possibly corresponds to TRBD1 (5 bases). The CDR3 sequence is 15 residues long. Germline V gene lookup returns CDR1 SGHAT and CDR2 FQNNGV. The V gene lost 0 bases and the J gene lost 1 base, with 9 bases spanning the gap. CDR3 nucleotide sequence: TGTGCCAGCAGCTTAGATCCAGGGCCGAACACTGAAGCTTTCTTT. Amino acid sequence: CASSLDPGPNTEAFF.

The J gene is TRBJ2-3, the V gene TRBV4-2, with TRBD2 matching 10 bases. J lost 5 bases, V lost 0 bases, and 8 bases had no gene match. The CDR3 is 17 amino acids. Germline V CDR1 and CDR2: LGHNA, YNFKEQ. CDR3 bases: TGTGCCAGCAGCCAAGACCAAGCGGGGGGGCCTGGAGATACGCAGTATTTT. Protein: CASSQDQAGGPGDTQYF.

J is TRBJ1-2 and V is TRBV29-1; D unclear. Germline-derived CDR1 and CDR2 are SQVTM and ANQGSEA. The CDR3 spans 10 residues. Trimming cost V 7 bases and J 4 bases, with 7 bases left between them. The CDR3 loop reads CSAGGYGYTF. As DNA, the CDR3 is TGCAGCGCCGGAGGCTATGGCTACACCTTC.

The genes are TRBV9 and TRBJ1-6; D unclear. CDR3 size: 15 residues. CDR1 and CDR2 from the germline V gene are SGDLS and YYNGEE. V was pared by 0 bases and J by 6 bases, with 10 bases between. For the CDR3, the DNA is TGTGCCAGCAGCGTAGGGGCCACGTCTAATTCACCCCTCCACTTT. This sequence encodes CASSVGATSNSPLHF.

The rearrangement joins TRBV18 to TRBJ2-3, with 9 nucleotides matching TRBD2. Per germline, CDR1 KGHSH and CDR2 LQKENI. V shed 2 bases and J 3 bases; nucleotides not matched to a gene: 9. The length of the CDR3 is 17 residues. CDR3 loop: CASSPIPRAGGTDTQYF. The CDR3 region has the DNA TGTGCCAGCTCACCAATCCCGCGAGCGGGGGGAACAGATACGCAGTATTTT.

The V call is TRBV5-6, the J call TRBJ1-2, with D possibly matching TRBD1 (6 bases). With 3 bases removed from V and 4 bases from J, the gap between germline ends came to 16 bases. The CDR3 is 15 residues long. Germline assignment: CDR1 SGHDT and CDR2 YYEEEE. The CDR3 bases are TGTGCCAGCAGCTCTAGACTGACAGGCTTCTATGGCTACACCTTC. This translates into CASSSRLTGFYGYTF.

The genes are TRBV7-2 and TRBJ2-3; 12 positions agree with TRBD2. J was trimmed by 1 base and V by 0 bases; bases with no gene match: 2. From germline, CDR1 is SGHTA and CDR2 FQGNSA. The CDR3 is made up of 17 amino acids. CDR3 nucleotide sequence: TGTGCCAGCAGCTTAGCACTAGCGGGGGGCCGCACAGATACGCAGTATTTT. This codes for CASSLALAGGRTDTQYF.

This clone was counted a single time. This sequence joins TRBV6-5 and TRBJ1-3; 7 bases agree with TRBD1. J gave up 9 bases and V 6 bases, and 8 bases lay outside the gene matches. The CDR3 has 13 amino acids. The V gene's germline CDR1 is MNHEY and CDR2 SVGAGI. The CDR3 coding sequence is TGTGCCAGCAGCTTTTCGGCAGGGGGCACCATATATTTT. This gives the protein CASSFSAGGTIYF.

This clone was seen just once. The rearrangement links TRBV6-5 to TRBJ1-1; 7 nucleotides agree with TRBD1. The V gene end was trimmed by 6 bases and the J gene end by 7 bases; junction bases not matched to a gene: 11. Per the germline V gene, CDR1 is MNHEY and CDR2 is SVGAGI. The CDR3 has 14 residues. The CDR3 DNA sequence: TGTGCCAGCAGGATGACAGGGAGTGTCGGTGAAGCTTTCTTT. Translated: CASRMTGSVGEAFF.

The chain joins TRBV7-9 to TRBJ2-7, with a tentative D call TRBD2 (6 bases). CDR1 and CDR2 from the germline V gene are SEHNR and FQNEAQ (reference sequence). Deletions cut 1 base from V and 7 bases from J, with 14 bases between. This CDR3 is built from 14 residues. The CDR3 spells CASSLDGGAREQYF. CDR3 coding DNA: TGTGCCAGCAGCTTAGATGGAGGGGCTCGGGAGCAGTACTTC. The variable domain in full, completed from reference TRBV7-9 and TRBJ2-7, reads DTGVSQNPRHKITKRGQNVTFRCDPISEHNRLYWYRQTLGQGPEFLTYFQNEAQLEKSRLLSDRFSAERPKGSFSTLEIQRTEQGDSAMYLCASSLDGGAREQYFGPGTRLTVT.